Here is one T cell receptor (beta chain) with its context. Most PBMC samples had roughly 0.5 ug input DNA in six replicates. Profiling relied on immunoSEQ multiplex PCR, and the TCRdb table lists in-frame clones only, not all of them. The table shows around 7,800 clones, with roughly two thirds occurring only once. The record originates from a study of neoadjuvant anti-PD-1 for oral cavity cancer. Across the whole study: Nivolumab at 3 mg/kg was mostly given biweekly, three to four doses, pre-surgery.

V lost 4 bases and J 5 bases, leaving 12 bases between the germline ends. The CDR3 length is 15 residues. CDR1 SGHTA and CDR2 FQGNSA come from the germline V gene. As to time point: after neoadjuvant nivolumab, at surgical resection. Patients had HPV-negative, locally advanced oral cavity squamous cell carcinoma. This TCR derives from a person aged 40 to 85 with oral cavity squamous cell carcinoma. The sample was PBMCs, taken after nivolumab (anti-PD-1) treatment. The chain is built from TRBV7-2 and TRBJ1-6; D not certain. The CDR3 nucleotides read TGTGCCAGCAGCTCCCCGGAGACGGATAATTCACCCCTCCACTTT. Protein: CASSSPETDNSPLHF.